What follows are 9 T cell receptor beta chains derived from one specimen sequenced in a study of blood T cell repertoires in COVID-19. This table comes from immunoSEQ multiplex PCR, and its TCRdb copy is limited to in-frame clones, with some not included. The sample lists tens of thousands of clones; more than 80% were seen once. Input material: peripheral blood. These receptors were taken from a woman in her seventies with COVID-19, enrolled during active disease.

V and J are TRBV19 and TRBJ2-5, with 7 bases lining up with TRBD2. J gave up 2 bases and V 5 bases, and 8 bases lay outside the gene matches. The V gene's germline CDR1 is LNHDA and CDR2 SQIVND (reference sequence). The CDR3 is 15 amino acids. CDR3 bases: TGTGCCAGTAGTGCCTCCGGGGAGGGGCAAGAGACCCAGTACTTC. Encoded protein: CASSASGEGQETQYF.

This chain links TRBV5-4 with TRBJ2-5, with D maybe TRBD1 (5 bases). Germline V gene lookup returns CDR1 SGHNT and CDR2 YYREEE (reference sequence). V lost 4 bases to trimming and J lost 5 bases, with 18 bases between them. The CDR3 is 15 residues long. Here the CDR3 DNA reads TGTGCCAGCAGCCCCGGCGGACACCGAGAGGAGACCCAGTACTTC. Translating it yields CASSPGGHREETQYF.

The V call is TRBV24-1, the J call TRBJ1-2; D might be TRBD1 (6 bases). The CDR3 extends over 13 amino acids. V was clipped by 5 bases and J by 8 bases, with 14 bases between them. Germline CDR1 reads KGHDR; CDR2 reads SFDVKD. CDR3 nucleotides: TGTGCCACCAGTGCCGGCCAGGGGATCGGCTACACCTTC. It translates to CATSAGQGIGYTF.

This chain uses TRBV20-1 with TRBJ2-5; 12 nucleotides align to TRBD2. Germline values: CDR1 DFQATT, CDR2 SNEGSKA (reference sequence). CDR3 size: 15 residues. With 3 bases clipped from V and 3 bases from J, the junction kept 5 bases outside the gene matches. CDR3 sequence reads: CSASRPSGREETQYF. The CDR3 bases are TGCAGTGCTAGTCGGCCTAGCGGGAGGGAAGAGACCCAGTACTTC.

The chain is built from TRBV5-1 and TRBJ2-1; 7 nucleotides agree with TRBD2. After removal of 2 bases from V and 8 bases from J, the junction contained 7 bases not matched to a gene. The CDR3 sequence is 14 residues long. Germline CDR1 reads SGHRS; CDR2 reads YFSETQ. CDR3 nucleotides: TGCGCCAGCAGCTTAAGGGGAGGGGTCGATGAGCAGTTCTTC. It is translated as CASSLRGGVDEQFF.

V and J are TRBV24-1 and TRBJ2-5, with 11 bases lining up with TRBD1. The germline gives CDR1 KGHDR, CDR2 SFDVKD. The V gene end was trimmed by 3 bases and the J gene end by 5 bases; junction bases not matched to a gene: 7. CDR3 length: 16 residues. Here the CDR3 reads CATSDVDRGLGETQYF. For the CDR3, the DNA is TGTGCCACCAGTGATGTGGACAGGGGGCTCGGGGAGACCCAGTACTTC.

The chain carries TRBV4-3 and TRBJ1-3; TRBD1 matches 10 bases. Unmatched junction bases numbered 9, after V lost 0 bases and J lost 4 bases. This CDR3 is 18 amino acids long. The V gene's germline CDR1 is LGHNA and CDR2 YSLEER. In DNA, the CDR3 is TGCGCCAGCAGCCAAGATCAGGGTGGGACAGGGGCCGGAAACACCATATATTTT. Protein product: CASSQDQGGTGAGNTIYF.

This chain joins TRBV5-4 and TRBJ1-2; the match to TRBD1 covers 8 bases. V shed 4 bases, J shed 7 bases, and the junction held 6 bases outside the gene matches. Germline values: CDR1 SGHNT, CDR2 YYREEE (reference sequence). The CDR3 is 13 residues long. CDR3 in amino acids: CASSPDRVGGYTF. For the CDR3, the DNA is TGTGCCAGCAGCCCGGACAGGGTGGGTGGCTACACCTTC. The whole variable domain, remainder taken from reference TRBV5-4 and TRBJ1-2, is ETGVTQSPTHLIKTRGQQVTLRCSSQSGHNTVSWYQQALGQGPQFIFQYYREEENGRGNFPPRFSGLQFPNYSSELNVNALELDDSALYLCASSPDRVGGYTFGSGTRLTVV.

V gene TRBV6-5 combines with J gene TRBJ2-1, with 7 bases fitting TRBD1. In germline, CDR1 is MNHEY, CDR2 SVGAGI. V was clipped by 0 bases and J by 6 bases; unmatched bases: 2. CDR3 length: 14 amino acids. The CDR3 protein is CASSYSPGGNEQFF. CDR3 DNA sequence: TGTGCCAGCAGTTACTCTCCAGGGGGCAATGAGCAGTTCTTC.